The 26 T cell receptor beta chains below come from one sample, sequenced in a study of shared clonotypes between healthy human individuals. Measured with immunoSEQ multiplex PCR; TCRdb has only the in-frame clones, and not every one. The sample carries more than 1 million clones, around 78% recorded once. The source material was memory CD4+ T cells from PBMCs. The subset denotes: CD45RA-negative fraction. These receptors were taken from a man younger than 35 in good health. Some clones in this sample may be carry-over from other donors' samples.

The chain combines TRBV10-3 with TRBJ2-3, with 8 bases matching TRBD1. Per germline, CDR1 ENHRY and CDR2 SYGVKD. V shed 7 bases and J 5 bases; nucleotides not matched to a gene: 8. The CDR3 extends over 14 amino acids. The CDR3 DNA follows: TGTGCCATCACCCCGGACAGGGTCAGAGATACGCAGTATTTT. It translates to CAITPDRVRDTQYF.

Points on this clone: Other nucleotide sequences in the sample specify the same CDR3. The chain joins TRBV18 to TRBJ1-5; D is unclear. Trimming left V 3 bases short and J 5 bases short, with 8 bases between. The CDR3 covers 13 residues. The V gene's germline CDR1 is KGHSH and CDR2 LQKENI. The CDR3, as DNA: TGTGCCAGCTCACCCGGGCCTTATCAGCCCCAGCATTTT. Amino acid sequence: CASSPGPYQPQHF.

V gene TRBV6-6 combines with J gene TRBJ1-2, with D unclear. CDR1 MNHNY and CDR2 SVGAGI come from the germline V gene (reference sequence). The CDR3 consists of 14 residues. Between the trimmed V and J ends, which lost 0 bases and 2 bases, there was a span of 7 bases. The CDR3, as DNA: TGTGCCAGCAGTTACTCCGGGGTGAACTATGGCTACACCTTC. This codes for CASSYSGVNYGYTF.

In this sample, this clone turned up many times. The chain is built from TRBV7-9 and TRBJ1-1; D ambiguous. V lost 11 bases, J lost 7 bases, and 11 bases lay in between. The CDR3 is 10 residues long. Germline V gene sequence: CDR1 SEHNR, CDR2 FQNEAQ (reference sequence). Here the CDR3 reads CAAGGLEAFF. The CDR3 DNA is TGTGCCGCAGGAGGACTTGAAGCTTTCTTT. The variable domain in full, with the rest retrieved from reference TRBV7-9 and TRBJ1-1, is DTGVSQNPRHKITKRGQNVTFRCDPISEHNRLYWYRQTLGQGPEFLTYFQNEAQLEKSRLLSDRFSAERPKGSFSTLEIQRTEQGDSAMYLCAAGGLEAFFGQGTRLTVV.

The V gene is TRBV9, the J gene TRBJ1-2, with 9 bases matching TRBD1. Germline loops: CDR1 SGDLS, CDR2 YYNGEE. This CDR3 region has 17 residues. V lost 4 bases and J lost 0; bases outside the gene matches: 10. CDR3 sequence: CASSSLGQGKTNYGYTF. The CDR3 nucleotides are TGTGCCAGCAGCTCGCTAGGACAGGGGAAAACTAACTATGGCTACACCTTC.

This chain joins TRBV6-6 and TRBJ1-2; D perhaps matches TRBD1 (6 bases). The germline V and J ends were trimmed by 0 bases and 4 bases, with 9 bases remaining between them. Germline V gene sequence: CDR1 MNHNY, CDR2 SVGAGI (reference sequence). This CDR3 region has 14 residues. CDR3 in DNA: TGTGCCAGCAGTTACTCCGCAGGGGTCTATGGCTACACCTTC. Amino acid sequence: CASSYSAGVYGYTF.

The V call is TRBV15, the J call TRBJ1-3; D gene ambiguous. The CDR3 spans 13 residues. Trimming stripped 5 bases from V and 0 bases from J, with 5 bases between. Germline V gene data show CDR1 as LNHNV and CDR2 as YYDKDF (reference sequence). The CDR3 loop reads CATSAGSGNTIYF. The DNA of the CDR3 is TGTGCCACCAGCGCGGGCTCTGGAAACACCATATATTTT.

The chain recombines TRBV18 with TRBJ1-5; the D is unclear. Trimming left V 2 bases short and J 5 bases short, with 13 bases between. The CDR3 sequence is 15 residues long. Germline-derived CDR1 and CDR2 are KGHSH and LQKENI. This CDR3 is CASSPSPGPHQPQHF. The DNA for the CDR3 is TGTGCCAGCTCACCATCCCCAGGTCCCCATCAGCCCCAGCATTTT.

The chain recombines TRBV5-1 with TRBJ2-5, with 8 bases aligning to TRBD2. The tail of the sequence fits TRBJ2-7 better, so the J call may be wrong. The germline gives CDR1 SGHRS, CDR2 YFSETQ. CDR3 length: 15 amino acids. The CDR3 sequence is CASSLGPGLEGEQYF. The CDR3 DNA is TGCGCCAGCAGCTTGGGCCCGGGACTAGAGGGCGAGCAGTACTTC.

This chain uses TRBV6-5 with TRBJ1-2; TRBD1 aligns across 7 bases. The germline CDR1 and CDR2 sequences are MNHEY and SVGAGI. V was pared by 6 bases and J by 5 bases, with 12 bases of the junction left unmatched. This CDR3 has 15 residues. The CDR3 reads CASSPSGTAFYGYTF. The CDR3 DNA reads TGTGCCAGCAGCCCTTCCGGGACAGCCTTTTATGGCTACACCTTC.

CDR3 region: CASSRDRGLYEQYF. CDR3 nucleotide sequence: TGTGCCAGCAGTCGGGACAGGGGGCTTTACGAGCAGTACTTC. This chain links TRBV28 with TRBJ2-7, with TRBD1 matching over 12 bases. Losses at the gene ends were 5 bases for V and 4 bases for J; bases not matched to a gene: 3. The CDR3 runs 14 residues. Germline CDR1 and CDR2: MDHEN and SYDVKM.

In this sample, this clone turned up a few times. The chain uses TRBV28 and TRBJ2-3, with 8 bases fitting TRBD2. Germline V gene data show CDR1 as MDHEN and CDR2 as SYDVKM. This CDR3 is 19 amino acids long. V gave up 5 bases and J gave up 9 bases; unmatched junction bases: 25. CDR3 sequence (DNA): TGTGCCAGCAGTCCGATTAGCGGGGCAAGCAATTTTAAGGGTATCACGCAGTATTTT. It codes for CASSPISGASNFKGITQYF.

The chain recombines TRBV5-4 with TRBJ2-5; D may be TRBD1 (5 bases). Trimming removed 4 bases from V and 2 bases from J, with 12 bases in between. Germline V CDR1 and CDR2: SGHNT, YYREEE (reference sequence). This CDR3 has 14 residues. The CDR3 DNA follows: TGTGCCAGCAGCATAAGGGGCGGACAAGAGACCCAGTACTTC. Translated: CASSIRGGQETQYF. Filled out from reference TRBV5-4 and TRBJ2-5, the complete variable domain reads ETGVTQSPTHLIKTRGQQVTLRCSSQSGHNTVSWYQQALGQGPQFIFQYYREEENGRGNFPPRFSGLQFPNYSSELNVNALELDDSALYLCASSIRGGQETQYFGPGTRLLVL.

The J gene is TRBJ2-7, the V gene TRBV5-1; D gene ambiguous. The ends were cut back, 0 bases at V and 0 bases at J, with 7 bases in the middle. The CDR3 consists of 14 residues. CDR1 SGHRS and CDR2 YFSETQ come from the germline V gene. Here the CDR3 DNA reads TGCGCCAGCAGCTTGGTATCCAGCTCCTACGAGCAGTACTTC. Translated, it gives CASSLVSSSYEQYF.

On this clone: Other DNA sequences within the sample encode an identical CDR3. The chain has TRBV7-2 and TRBJ2-1; D unclear. The V gene lost 1 base and the J gene lost 8 bases, with 3 bases spanning the gap. Germline values: CDR1 SGHTA, CDR2 FQGNSA. The CDR3 has 11 amino acids. Written as DNA, the CDR3 is TGTGCCAGCAGCTTAGGACATGAGCAGTTCTTC. It specifies CASSLGHEQFF.

This clone was seen only once. V is TRBV7-2 and J is TRBJ2-7, with unresolved D. V was trimmed by 5 bases and J by 4 bases, leaving 12 bases between them. The germline CDR1 and CDR2 sequences are SGHTA and FQGNSA. The CDR3 sequence is 13 residues long. The CDR3 sequence: CASSPQAAYEQYF. CDR3 nucleotide sequence: TGTGCCAGCAGCCCTCAGGCCGCTTACGAGCAGTACTTC.

The chain couples TRBV27 to TRBJ1-2; 9 nucleotides agree with TRBD1. The CDR3 is 15 amino acids. J was trimmed by 8 bases and V by 0 bases; bases with no gene match: 7. Germline loops: CDR1 MNHEY, CDR2 SMNVEV (reference sequence). CDR3 residues: CASSLSNRGRAGYTF. The DNA of the CDR3 is TGTGCCAGCAGTTTATCGAACAGGGGGCGTGCGGGCTACACCTTC.

The rearrangement links TRBV6-5 to TRBJ1-2; 8 nucleotides line up with TRBD1. Germline loops: CDR1 MNHEY, CDR2 SVGAGI. CDR3 length: 13 amino acids. The J segment lost 7 bases and the V segment lost 5 bases, leaving 6 bases of the junction unmatched. The CDR3: CASSPQGVGGYTF. Here the CDR3 DNA reads TGTGCCAGCAGTCCACAGGGGGTGGGTGGCTACACCTTC.

V usage is TRBV13 and J usage is TRBJ1-1, with 8 nucleotides matching TRBD1. V shed 6 bases, J shed 5 bases, and the junction held 8 bases outside the gene matches. There are 14 residues in the CDR3. Germline CDR1 and CDR2: PRHDT and FYEKMQ (reference sequence). The CDR3 sequence: CASRPQGGRTEAFF. The CDR3 nucleotides are TGTGCCAGCAGACCACAGGGGGGCAGGACTGAAGCTTTCTTT.

J is TRBJ2-1 and V is TRBV10-3; D could derive from TRBD1 or TRBD2 (5 bases each). The germline V and J ends were trimmed by 7 bases and 4 bases, with 14 bases remaining between them. Germline V gives CDR1 ENHRY, CDR2 SYGVKD. CDR3 length equals 14 residues. CDR3 sequence: CAINGDPLYNEQFF. CDR3 sequence (DNA): TGTGCCATCAACGGGGACCCGCTTTACAATGAGCAGTTCTTC.

This clone showed up just a few times. This rearrangement joins TRBV4-2 to TRBJ2-3; possible D gene TRBD2, 5 bases. CDR3 length: 16 amino acids. Per germline, CDR1 LGHNA and CDR2 YNFKEQ. V dropped 1 base and J dropped 2 bases, with 13 bases sitting between them. For the CDR3, the DNA is TGTGCCAGCAGCCAAGGCGGCGGGCGGATCACAGATACGCAGTATTTT. Translated: CASSQGGGRITDTQYF.

The chain uses TRBV19 and TRBJ1-2; D remains unclear. CDR1 is LNHDA, CDR2 SQIVND, per germline (reference sequence). V was pared by 1 base and J by 0 bases, with 9 bases between. The CDR3 length is 15 residues. The CDR3 protein is CASSIGEAANYGYTF. CDR3 bases: TGTGCCAGTAGTATAGGGGAGGCGGCTAACTATGGCTACACCTTC.

This clone was observed at least ten times. This chain links TRBV2 with TRBJ2-2; perhaps D is TRBD1 or TRBD2 (5 bases each). V lost 5 bases to trimming and J lost 12 bases, with 13 bases between them. The CDR3 sequence is 12 residues long. The V gene's germline CDR1 is SNHLY and CDR2 FYNNEI. The CDR3 region has the DNA TGTGCCAGCAGTACTTTACCGGGGCAGCTGTTTTTT. Translating it yields CASSTLPGQLFF.

About this clone: Other DNA sequences of this sample code for an identical CDR3. This chain connects TRBV6-1 to TRBJ1-2; D unclear. Germline-derived CDR1 and CDR2 are MNHNS and SASEGT. The CDR3 has 12 amino acids. Trimming took 3 bases from V and 2 from J, leaving 4 bases between them. CDR3 sequence reads: CASSDRNYGYTF. The CDR3 DNA follows: TGTGCCAGCAGTGACAGGAACTATGGCTACACCTTC.

This chain links TRBV7-8 with TRBJ2-7; D is undetermined. The CDR3 has 12 amino acids. CDR1 is SGHVS and CDR2 is FQNEAQ in the germline V gene. V was pared by 5 bases and J by 2 bases, with 7 bases between. The chain's CDR3 is CASSRQPYEQYF. CDR3 nucleotides: TGTGCCAGCAGCAGACAACCCTACGAGCAGTACTTC.

This clone has more than one count but fewer than ten. V gene TRBV7-2 combines with J gene TRBJ1-2; D might be TRBD1 (6 bases). The CDR3 is 16 residues long. CDR1 is SGHTA, CDR2 FQGNSA, per germline. With 0 bases removed from V and 7 bases from J, the gap between germline ends came to 18 bases. CDR3 bases: TGTGCCAGCAGCTTAGCTGGGTGGGGGGGCGCAAGTGGCTACACCTTC. Amino acid sequence: CASSLAGWGGASGYTF.